Below, 25 T cell receptor beta chains from the same sample are listed, as sequenced in a study of cytomegalovirus exposure and HLA in healthy donors. Profiled with immunoSEQ multiplex PCR; TCRdb holds only in-frame clones, not every one. This table holds fewer than 70,000 clones, 90% found once. The sample consisted of PBMCs. The receptors come from a man aged 18 to 30 in good health and CMV-seronegative.

The rearrangement joins TRBV9 to TRBJ2-7; D possibly corresponds to TRBD2 (6 bases). The V gene's germline CDR1 is SGDLS and CDR2 YYNGEE. V was cut by 4 bases and J by 6 bases, with 17 bases left in between. The CDR3 has 14 amino acids. CDR3 sequence: CASSPWRGGAEQYF. The CDR3 nucleotides are TGTGCCAGCAGCCCCTGGCGGGGAGGCGCCGAGCAGTACTTC.

The chain has TRBV28 and TRBJ2-7, with D perhaps TRBD2 (6 bases). Trimming took 11 bases from V and 1 from J, leaving 6 bases between them. This CDR3 is built from 10 residues. Germline lookup yields CDR1 MDHEN and CDR2 SYDVKM. The CDR3 DNA reads as TGTGCCGCGGGGTCCTACGAGCAGTACTTC. This encodes CAAGSYEQYF.

The genes are TRBV10-2 and TRBJ2-1, with a possible D match to TRBD1 (5 bases). Looked up from germline, CDR1 is WSHSY and CDR2 is SAAADI. The CDR3 is made up of 11 amino acids. The germline V and J ends were trimmed by 3 bases and 9 bases, with 6 bases remaining between them. DNA of the CDR3: TGCGCCAGCAGTGAAGGGGTTGAGCAGTTCTTC. Translating gives CASSEGVEQFF.

This clone was picked up one time. This rearrangement joins TRBV19 to TRBJ1-2; D is uncertain. Germline V lookup: CDR1 LNHDA, CDR2 SQIVND (reference sequence). The CDR3 is 13 residues long. V was shortened by 3 bases and J by 5 bases, with 10 bases between the two germline ends. The CDR3: CASSMSDSYGYTF. CDR3 bases: TGTGCCAGTAGTATGTCGGACTCATATGGCTACACCTTC.

The chain combines TRBV28 with TRBJ2-3; D not resolved. This CDR3 comprises 13 residues. Trimming cost V 7 bases and J 0 bases, with 8 bases left between them. CDR1 MDHEN and CDR2 SYDVKM come from the germline V gene. CDR3 DNA: TGTGCCAGCATCCACAGCAGCACAGATACGCAGTATTTT. Encoded protein: CASIHSSTDTQYF.

The chain links TRBV5-1 to TRBJ2-2, with 11 bases fitting TRBD2. The CDR3 spans 16 residues. Trimming at V came to 3 bases and at J to 6 bases, leaving 7 bases not matched to a gene. Germline-derived CDR1 and CDR2 are SGHRS and YFSETQ. The CDR3 DNA follows: TGCGCCAGCAGCTCCATGACTAGCGGGACCGCCGGGGAGCTGTTTTTT. Translation: CASSSMTSGTAGELFF.

The genes are TRBV29-1 and TRBJ1-1; D is uncertain. With 5 bases removed from V and 0 bases from J, the gap between germline ends came to 10 bases. The CDR3 sequence is 13 residues long. The germline CDR1 and CDR2 sequences are SQVTM and ANQGSEA. The CDR3 nucleotides are TGCAGCGTTTCTAACCTCATGAACACTGAAGCTTTCTTT. As protein: CSVSNLMNTEAFF.

This clone appeared a single time. J is TRBJ2-7 and V is TRBV19; 8 bases fit TRBD1. Per germline, CDR1 LNHDA and CDR2 SQIVND (reference sequence). V shed 1 base, J shed 6 bases, and the junction held 8 bases outside the gene matches. The CDR3 is made up of 15 amino acids. The CDR3 DNA follows: TGTGCCAGTAGTATAGGGCCGGACAGGGCTGCCGAGCAGTACTTC. It encodes CASSIGPDRAAEQYF. The whole variable domain, remainder taken from reference TRBV19 and TRBJ2-7, is DGGITQSPKYLFRKEGQNVTLSCEQNLNHDAMYWYRQDPGQGLRLIYYSQIVNDFQKGDIAEGYSVSREKKESFPLTVTSAQKNPTAFYLCASSIGPDRAAEQYFGPGTRLTVT.

J is TRBJ2-3 and V is TRBV28, with 10 positions matching TRBD1. This CDR3 spans 14 amino acids. Unmatched junction bases numbered 6, after V lost 8 bases and J lost 4 bases. The germline CDR1 and CDR2 sequences are MDHEN and SYDVKM. CDR3 amino acids: CASGQGGSSDTQYF. The CDR3 DNA reads as TGTGCCAGCGGACAGGGGGGATCGTCAGATACGCAGTATTTT.

This chain links TRBV7-9 with TRBJ2-5; TRBD1 matches at 9 bases. Trimming took 5 bases from V and 6 from J; bases not matched to a gene: 7. Germline V gives CDR1 SEHNR, CDR2 FQNEAQ (reference sequence). The CDR3 covers 14 residues. The CDR3 bases are TGTGCCAGCAGCCCGGGACAGGGAGAGAAGACCCAGTACTTC. It yields the protein CASSPGQGEKTQYF. Looking up the rest from reference TRBV7-9 and TRBJ2-5 gives the full variable domain: DTGVSQNPRHKITKRGQNVTFRCDPISEHNRLYWYRQTLGQGPEFLTYFQNEAQLEKSRLLSDRFSAERPKGSFSTLEIQRTEQGDSAMYLCASSPGQGEKTQYFGPGTRLLVL.

This clone was counted a single time. This chain joins TRBV27 and TRBJ1-4, with 12 bases aligning to TRBD1. Germline trimming cut 5 bases from V and 7 bases from J; bases unmatched to any gene: 11. This CDR3 has 17 amino acids. CDR1 is MNHEY and CDR2 is SMNVEV in the germline V gene (reference sequence). The CDR3 DNA is TGTGCCAGCAGTATTCCGGGACAGGGGGCTTCTAGTGAAAAACTGTTTTTT. Translating it yields CASSIPGQGASSEKLFF.

The V gene is TRBV2, the J gene TRBJ1-4, with D maybe TRBD1 (5 bases). V shed 6 bases and J shed 8 bases, with 13 bases lying between them. Germline CDR1 and CDR2: SNHLY and FYNNEI. The CDR3 loop spans 13 amino acids. The CDR3 is CASRTGSWEKLFF. Written as DNA, the CDR3 is TGTGCCAGCAGAACAGGTTCTTGGGAAAAACTGTTTTTT.

The J gene is TRBJ1-2, the V gene TRBV10-3; 7 nucleotides agree with TRBD1. CDR3 length: 15 residues. The V gene end was trimmed by 2 bases and the J gene end by 7 bases; junction bases not matched to a gene: 10. Looked up from germline, CDR1 is ENHRY and CDR2 is SYGVKD. The CDR3 region is CAISEPSTGDRGYTF. In DNA form, the CDR3 reads TGTGCCATCAGTGAGCCGTCTACAGGGGATCGTGGCTACACCTTC.

V usage is TRBV6-5 and J usage is TRBJ2-2, with TRBD1 identical over 7 bases. Germline trimming cut 0 bases from V and 4 bases from J; bases unmatched to any gene: 5. Germline assignment: CDR1 MNHEY and CDR2 SVGAGI. This CDR3 region has 16 residues. CDR3 amino acids: CASSYSTGLATGELFF. Here the CDR3 DNA reads TGTGCCAGCAGTTACTCGACAGGGTTAGCCACCGGGGAGCTGTTTTTT.

The genes are TRBV29-1 and TRBJ1-1; the D gene is possibly TRBD1 (5 bases). The CDR3 runs 11 residues. Germline V gives CDR1 SQVTM, CDR2 ANQGSEA. V lost 5 bases and J lost 3, with 7 bases in between. CDR3 protein: CSVLTDTEAFF. The CDR3 DNA follows: TGCAGCGTTCTGACAGACACTGAAGCTTTCTTT.

V usage is TRBV27 and J usage is TRBJ2-1; TRBD2 aligns across 11 bases. The germline CDR1 and CDR2 sequences are MNHEY and SMNVEV (reference sequence). Losses at the gene ends were 4 bases for V and 3 bases for J; bases not matched to a gene: 11. This CDR3 spans 18 amino acids. The CDR3 here is CASSYARLGLADYNEQFF. The DNA of the CDR3 is TGTGCCAGCAGTTACGCCCGCCTGGGACTAGCGGACTACAATGAGCAGTTCTTC.

The V call is TRBV18, the J call TRBJ2-5; TRBD1 matches 7 bases. The J call is doubtful: the DNA matches TRBJ2-7 better. Per the germline V gene, CDR1 is KGHSH and CDR2 is LQKENI. This CDR3 region has 14 residues. The DNA for the CDR3 is TGTGCCAGCTCACGGGGACAGACTCGCCACGAGCAGTACTTC. It yields the protein CASSRGQTRHEQYF.

The rearrangement links TRBV4-1 to TRBJ2-1, with TRBD2 matching 13 bases. This CDR3 has 17 amino acids. The germline V gene has CDR1 MGHRA and CDR2 YSYEKL. V lost 6 bases and J lost 7; bases outside the gene matches: 12. This chain's CDR3 is CASRPSQLAGGPNEQFF. The CDR3 coding sequence is TGCGCCAGCAGACCCTCCCAACTAGCGGGAGGGCCGAATGAGCAGTTCTTC.

The chain uses TRBV30 and TRBJ1-1, with TRBD1 identical over 7 bases. Germline V CDR1 and CDR2: GTSNPN, SVGIG (reference sequence). There are 14 residues in the CDR3. V was pared by 0 bases and J by 1 base, with 2 bases of the junction left unmatched. This CDR3 reads CAWSVRTGNTEAFF. The DNA of the CDR3 is TGTGCCTGGAGTGTACGGACAGGGAACACTGAAGCTTTCTTT.

The V and J genes are TRBV15 and TRBJ1-5; D is perhaps TRBD1 (5 bases). Germline CDR1 reads LNHNV; CDR2 reads YYDKDF (reference sequence). CDR3 length: 12 amino acids. V was trimmed by 4 bases and J by 7 bases, leaving 8 bases between them. The CDR3 region is CATSTQGQPQHF. Here the CDR3 DNA reads TGTGCCACCAGCACTCAGGGCCAGCCCCAGCATTTT.

On this clone: Other DNA sequences in this specimen translate into the identical CDR3. The rearrangement links TRBV7-2 to TRBJ2-1; 8 nucleotides line up with TRBD2. Germline trimming cut 3 bases from V and 9 bases from J; bases unmatched to any gene: 4. Germline CDR1 SGHTA, CDR2 FQGNSA. The CDR3 has 13 residues. The CDR3 sequence: CASSFRGGIEQFF. The CDR3 bases are TGTGCCAGCAGCTTCCGGGGGGGTATTGAGCAGTTCTTC.

The table lists this clone with a count of one. The rearrangement links TRBV18 to TRBJ2-7; TRBD1 matches at 8 bases. Trimming removed 4 bases from V and 11 bases from J; junction bases left unmatched: 13. The CDR3 has 14 amino acids. Per germline, CDR1 KGHSH and CDR2 LQKENI. The chain's CDR3 is CASSLVPGQVVEYF. CDR3 DNA: TGTGCCAGCTCACTTGTCCCGGGACAGGTTGTGGAGTACTTC. Together with reference TRBV18 and TRBJ2-7, the CDR3 gives the full variable domain: NAGVMQNPRHLVRRRGQEARLRCSPMKGHSHVYWYRQLPEEGLKFMVYLQKENIIDESGMPKERFSAEFPKEGPSILRIQQVVRGDSAAYFCASSLVPGQVVEYFGPGTRLTVT.

Remarks on this clone: An end of the junction differs from the germline gene, which may be a read error. CDR3: CASSQDRGNFPRINF. CDR3 in DNA: TGTGCCAGCAGCCAAGACAGGGGAAACTTCCCCAGGATCAACTTC. The V and J genes are TRBV7-9 and TRBJ1-2; 8 positions match TRBD1. CDR3 length: 15 residues. Germline-derived CDR1 and CDR2 are SEHNR and FQNEAQ (reference sequence).

V gene TRBV4-1 combines with J gene TRBJ2-6, with 7 bases aligning to TRBD2. The V gene end was trimmed by 1 base and the J gene end by 0 bases; junction bases not matched to a gene: 9. This CDR3 comprises 19 residues. CDR1 is MGHRA, CDR2 YSYEKL, per germline. The CDR3 DNA reads as TGCGCCAGCAGCCAAGGGGGGGGACGGAGGTACTCTGGGGCCAACGTCCTGACTTTC. Its translation is CASSQGGGRRYSGANVLTF.

The CDR3 loop reads CASSRRQGNTGELFF. Written as DNA, the CDR3 is TGTGCCAGCAGCCGGAGACAGGGAAATACCGGGGAGCTGTTTTTT. This rearrangement joins TRBV14 to TRBJ2-2; 7 nucleotides align to TRBD1. CDR3 length: 15 amino acids. Germline values: CDR1 SGHDN, CDR2 FVKESK. V shed 4 bases and J 5 bases; nucleotides not matched to a gene: 7.